Following are 19 T cell receptor beta chains from one sample sequenced in a study of CD8+ T cells in alopecia areata. Following RNA extraction, reverse transcription yielded cDNA that acted as the sequencing template. Sequencing used immunoSEQ multiplex PCR; TCRdb keeps in-frame clones, though not all of them. The table has some 180,000 clones, around 50% seen once. Specimen: CD8+ T cells sorted from blood. The receptors were gathered from a human donor in good health.

This sequence joins TRBV6-1 and TRBJ2-7; no reliable D call. The CDR3 has 11 residues. V gave up 3 bases and J gave up 3 bases, with 3 bases separating them. The V gene's germline CDR1 is MNHNS and CDR2 SASEGT. The DNA of the CDR3 is TGTGCCAGCAGTGACTACTACGAGCAGTACTTC. This codes for CASSDYYEQYF.

This clone came up a few times. The V gene is TRBV14, the J gene TRBJ1-2; no firm D call. The length of the CDR3 is 16 residues. Trimming cost V 3 bases and J 5 bases, with 19 bases left between them. CDR1 SGHDN and CDR2 FVKESK come from the germline V gene. The CDR3 nucleotides read TGTGCCAGCAGCCACCAAATGGACGGCCGAGTTTATGGCTACACCTTC. Translated, it gives CASSHQMDGRVYGYTF.

The chain joins TRBV4-1 to TRBJ1-2; possible D gene TRBD1, 5 bases. Trimming took 0 bases from V and 4 from J, leaving 9 bases between them. Germline assignment: CDR1 MGHRA and CDR2 YSYEKL. The CDR3 covers 14 residues. The CDR3 spells CASSQDGRAYGYTF. DNA of the CDR3: TGCGCCAGCAGCCAAGACGGCAGGGCCTATGGCTACACCTTC.

This clone was seen a handful of times. The chain carries TRBV2 and TRBJ2-3; 7 bases match TRBD1. In germline, CDR1 is SNHLY, CDR2 FYNNEI. After removal of 4 bases from V and 4 bases from J, the junction contained 5 bases not matched to a gene. The CDR3 runs to 14 residues. This CDR3 is CASSGGQVPDTQYF. The DNA of the CDR3 is TGTGCCAGCAGTGGTGGACAGGTCCCAGATACGCAGTATTTT.

This chain connects TRBV2 to TRBJ1-1; D uncertain. V shed 2 bases and J shed 0 bases, with 4 bases lying between them. The germline V gene has CDR1 SNHLY and CDR2 FYNNEI. The CDR3 runs 13 residues. The CDR3 region has the DNA TGTGCCAGCAGTGAATGGCTGAACACTGAAGCTTTCTTT. This gives the protein CASSEWLNTEAFF.

The chain employs TRBV5-1 and TRBJ2-1; D gene ambiguous. V was pared by 0 bases and J by 4 bases, with 8 bases between. Germline assignment: CDR1 SGHRS and CDR2 YFSETQ. This CDR3 has 14 amino acids. The CDR3 region is CASSLAKGYNEQFF. CDR3 nucleotide sequence: TGCGCCAGCAGCTTGGCTAAAGGGTACAATGAGCAGTTCTTC.

V usage is TRBV7-3 and J usage is TRBJ1-1; D is uncertain. This CDR3 has 13 residues. In germline, CDR1 is SGHTA, CDR2 FQGTGA. V was shortened by 1 base and J by 3 bases, with 6 bases between the two germline ends. CDR3 in DNA: TGTGCCAGCAGCTTAAGACGGTACACTGAAGCTTTCTTT. It encodes CASSLRRYTEAFF. The complete variable domain, with remaining parts taken from reference TRBV7-3 and TRBJ1-1, reads GAGVSQTPSNKVTEKGKYVELRCDPISGHTALYWYRQSLGQGPEFLIYFQGTGAADDSGLPNDRFFAVRPEGSVSTLKIQRTERGDSAVYLCASSLRRYTEAFFGQGTRLTVV.

J is TRBJ1-5 and V is TRBV27; D gene ambiguous. Trimming pared 3 bases from V and 2 bases from J, leaving 11 bases between. Germline V gene lookup returns CDR1 MNHEY and CDR2 SMNVEV (reference sequence). The CDR3 loop spans 15 amino acids. In DNA form, the CDR3 reads TGTGCCAGCAGTTTGGTCGGCGGGGGCAATCAGCCCCAGCATTTT. The encoded protein is CASSLVGGGNQPQHF.

This sequence joins TRBV29-1 and TRBJ1-1; no firm D call. The CDR3 is 12 amino acids. Germline CDR1 reads SQVTM; CDR2 reads ANQGSEA. Trimming left V 6 bases short and J 4 bases short, with 12 bases between. The CDR3 is CSVPSGGTEAFF. CDR3 nucleotides: TGCAGCGTCCCGTCGGGAGGCACTGAAGCTTTCTTT.

This clone was observed a few times. The chain employs TRBV5-1 and TRBJ1-1, with TRBD1 identical over 7 bases. The CDR3 runs to 15 residues. Germline V CDR1 and CDR2: SGHRS, YFSETQ. The J segment lost 5 bases and the V segment lost 5 bases, leaving 12 bases of the junction unmatched. Written as DNA, the CDR3 is TGCGCCAGCAGGCGTATCCGGGACAGTCTAACTGAAGCTTTCTTT. Protein product: CASRRIRDSLTEAFF.

Many counts were recorded for this clone. J is TRBJ1-5 and V is TRBV2, with D uncertain. V lost 5 bases and J 3 bases, leaving 8 bases between the germline ends. Germline CDR1 SNHLY, CDR2 FYNNEI. The CDR3 is made up of 13 amino acids. The CDR3 protein is CASSPGNNQPQHF. The CDR3 coding sequence is TGTGCCAGCAGTCCCGGGAACAATCAGCCCCAGCATTTT.

The chain combines TRBV6-6 with TRBJ1-5; D uncertain. CDR3 size: 11 residues. Per the germline V gene, CDR1 is MNHNY and CDR2 is SVGAGI (reference sequence). V was cut by 6 bases and J by 2 bases, with 2 bases left in between. This chain's CDR3 is CASSRNQPQHF. The CDR3 bases are TGTGCCAGCAGCCGCAATCAGCCCCAGCATTTT.

The rearrangement uses TRBV15 and TRBJ2-2; TRBD1 matches at 8 bases. There are 14 residues in the CDR3. V shed 8 bases and J 6 bases; nucleotides not matched to a gene: 8. Germline V lookup: CDR1 LNHNV, CDR2 YYDKDF (reference sequence). The CDR3 DNA reads TGTGCCACCCAGGGGGCGCGGAATCCCGGGGAGCTGTTTTTT. Protein product: CATQGARNPGELFF.

The chain uses TRBV2 and TRBJ2-5; D might be TRBD1 (5 bases). This CDR3 spans 13 amino acids. Germline CDR1 SNHLY, CDR2 FYNNEI. Trimming removed 8 bases at V and 5 bases at J, with 15 bases between. The CDR3: CASPGRVMETQYF. DNA for the CDR3: TGTGCCAGCCCAGGGCGAGTAATGGAGACCCAGTACTTC.

The V and J genes are TRBV27 and TRBJ2-6; weak D call: TRBD1 (6 bases). Germline loops: CDR1 MNHEY, CDR2 SMNVEV (reference sequence). The CDR3 is 16 residues long. Trimming took off 4 bases at V and 0 bases at J, with 10 bases between the two ends. For the CDR3, the DNA is TGTGCCAGCAGTTACGGGACACCCTCTGGGGCCAACGTCCTGACTTTC. This sequence encodes CASSYGTPSGANVLTF.

The chain recombines TRBV13 with TRBJ1-6; D ambiguous. CDR3 length equals 15 residues. Germline CDR1 and CDR2: PRHDT and FYEKMQ (reference sequence). Trimming stripped 7 bases from V and 9 bases from J, with 19 bases between. The CDR3 nucleotides are TGTGCCAGCACCCCAGGAGGAGGTTCGCGTTCACCCCTCCACTTT. Protein: CASTPGGGSRSPLHF.

This clone was recorded once. The chain joins TRBV29-1 to TRBJ2-1, with TRBD2 matching over 9 bases. The CDR3 loop spans 14 amino acids. V lost 4 bases to trimming and J lost 8 bases; unmatched junction nucleotides: 9. The germline CDR1 and CDR2 sequences are SQVTM and ANQGSEA. Here the CDR3 reads CSVVVSGGPYEQFF. The CDR3 bases are TGCAGCGTTGTGGTGAGCGGGGGGCCCTATGAGCAGTTCTTC.

A single count supports this clone. This sample includes further DNA sequences coding for the same CDR3. This chain links TRBV4-1 with TRBJ1-2; D not certain. CDR3 size: 15 residues. Trimming removed 0 bases from V and 2 bases from J, with 10 bases in between. Germline V gene lookup returns CDR1 MGHRA and CDR2 YSYEKL. DNA for the CDR3: TGCGCCAGCAGCCAAGAAGCTGGGGTAAACTATGGCTACACCTTC. Its translation is CASSQEAGVNYGYTF.

This chain joins TRBV7-9 and TRBJ1-4; TRBD1 agrees at 9 bases. CDR1 and CDR2 from the germline V gene are SEHNR and FQNEAQ (reference sequence). V was clipped by 5 bases and J by 4 bases; unmatched bases: 2. The CDR3 is 14 residues long. CDR3 sequence: CASSQDRGNEKLFF. The CDR3, as DNA: TGTGCCAGCAGCCAGGACAGGGGTAATGAAAAACTGTTTTTT.